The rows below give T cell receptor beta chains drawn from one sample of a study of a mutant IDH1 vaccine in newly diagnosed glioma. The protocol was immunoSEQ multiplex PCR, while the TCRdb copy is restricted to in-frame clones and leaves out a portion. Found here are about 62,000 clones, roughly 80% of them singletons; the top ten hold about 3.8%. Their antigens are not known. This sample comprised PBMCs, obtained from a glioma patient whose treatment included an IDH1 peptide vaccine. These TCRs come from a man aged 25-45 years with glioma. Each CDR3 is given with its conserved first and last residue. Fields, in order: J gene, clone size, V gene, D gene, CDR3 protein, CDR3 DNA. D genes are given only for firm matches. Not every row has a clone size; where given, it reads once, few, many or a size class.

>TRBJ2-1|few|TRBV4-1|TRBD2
CASSQDSRTSGGEQFF
TGCGCCAGCAGCCAAGATTCTCGGACTAGCGGGGGGGAGCAGTTCTTC
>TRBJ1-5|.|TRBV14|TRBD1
CASRPAPTGLGLSLGQPQHF
TGTGCCAGCAGACCCGCCCCGACAGGGTTAGGTTTGTCTTTAGGTCAGCCCCAGCATTTT
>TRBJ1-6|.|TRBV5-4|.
CASGGQGEAVSPLHF
TGTGCCAGCGGGGGCCAAGGGGAGGCAGTTTCACCCCTCCACTTT
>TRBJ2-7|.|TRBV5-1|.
CASSVLTGYSYEQYF
TGCGCCAGCAGCGTATTGACGGGTTACTCCTACGAGCAGTACTTC
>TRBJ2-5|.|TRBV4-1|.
CASSQGRGGRETQYF
TGCGCCAGCAGCCAAGGCAGGGGAGGGCGAGAGACCCAGTACTTC
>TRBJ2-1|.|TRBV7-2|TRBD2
CASSLPGLAGGGNEQFF
TGTGCCAGCAGCCTTCCCGGACTAGCGGGGGGGGGCAATGAGCAGTTCTTC
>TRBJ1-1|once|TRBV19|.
CASSIERGAYINTEAFF
TGTGCCAGTAGTATAGAAAGGGGCGCCTATATTAACACTGAAGCTTTCTTT
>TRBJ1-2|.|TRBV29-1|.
CSVTRDRKSNSYGYTF
TGCAGCGTTACCCGTGACAGAAAAAGCAATTCATATGGCTACACCTTC
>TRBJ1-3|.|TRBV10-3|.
CAIRGSGNTIYF
TGTGCCATTCGGGGCTCTGGAAACACCATATATTTT
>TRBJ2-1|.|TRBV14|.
CASTNVGLLNEQFF
TGTGCCAGCACCAACGTAGGCCTACTCAATGAGCAGTTCTTC
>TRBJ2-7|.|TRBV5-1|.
CASSFGINYEQYF
TGCGCCAGCAGCTTCGGGATTAACTACGAGCAGTACTTC
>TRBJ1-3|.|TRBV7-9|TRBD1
CASSLTGGSSGNTIYF
TGTGCCAGCAGCTTAACAGGGGGCAGCTCTGGAAACACCATATATTTT
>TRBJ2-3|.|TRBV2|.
CASTQEGQLPRLGTDTQYF
TGTGCCAGCACCCAAGAGGGACAATTACCTCGACTGGGGACAGATACGCAGTATTTT
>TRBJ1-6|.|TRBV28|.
CASSFGWGARYSPLHF
TGTGCCAGCAGTTTTGGTTGGGGGGCGCGTTATTCACCCCTCCACTTT
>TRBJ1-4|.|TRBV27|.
CASSLKIGTGVPTNEKLFF
TGTGCCAGCAGTTTAAAGATTGGTACAGGAGTCCCAACTAATGAAAAACTGTTTTTT
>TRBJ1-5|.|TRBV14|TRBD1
CASRTQGGSSQPQHF
TGTGCCAGCCGCACGCAGGGGGGAAGTTCTCAGCCCCAGCATTTT
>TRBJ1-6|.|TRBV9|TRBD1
CASSVRTGAGDPLHF
TGTGCCAGCAGCGTCCGGACAGGGGCTGGGGATCCCCTCCACTTT
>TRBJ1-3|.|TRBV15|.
CATSRNREKSGNTIYF
TGTGCCACCAGCCGGAACCGGGAGAAGAGTGGAAACACCATATATTTT
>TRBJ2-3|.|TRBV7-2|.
CASRGASTDTQYF
TGTGCCAGTCGAGGGGCTAGCACAGATACGCAGTATTTT
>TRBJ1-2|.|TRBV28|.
CASSLWSRDGYTF
TGTGCCAGCAGTTTATGGTCCAGGGACGGCTACACCTTC
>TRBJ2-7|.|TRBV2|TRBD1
CASSEYAGGTEQYF
TGTGCCAGCAGTGAATACGCAGGGGGAACCGAGCAGTACTTC
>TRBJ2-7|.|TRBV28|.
CASSFEWTYEQYF
TGTGCCAGCAGTTTTGAGTGGACCTACGAGCAGTACTTC
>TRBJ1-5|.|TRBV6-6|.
CASSYLQYRDQPQHF
TGTGCCAGCAGTTACTTGCAGTATCGCGATCAGCCCCAGCATTTT
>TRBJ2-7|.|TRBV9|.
CASSVGGSYEQYF
TGTGCCAGCAGCGTAGGCGGAAGCTACGAGCAGTACTTC
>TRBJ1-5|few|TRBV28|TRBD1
CASRGQGAYQPQHF
TGTGCCAGCAGGGGACAGGGGGCCTATCAGCCCCAGCATTTT
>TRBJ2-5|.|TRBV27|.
CASSLFARAPGSQETQYF
TGTGCCAGCAGTTTATTCGCACGGGCCCCGGGGTCCCAAGAGACCCAGTACTTC
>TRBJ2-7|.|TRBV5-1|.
CASSLSPDSYEQYF
TGCGCCAGCAGCTTGAGCCCAGACTCCTACGAGCAGTACTTC
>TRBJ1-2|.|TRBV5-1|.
CASNTGINYGYTF
TGCGCCAGCAACACCGGGATTAACTATGGCTACACCTTC
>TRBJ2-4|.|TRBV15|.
CATSRLTGSKNIQYF
TGTGCCACCAGCCGTTTGACCGGGTCCAAAAACATTCAGTACTTC
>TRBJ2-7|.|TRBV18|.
CASSPPETYEQYF
TGTGCCAGCTCACCACCGGAAACCTACGAGCAGTACTTC
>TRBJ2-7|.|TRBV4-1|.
CASSQALLLSGSYEQYF
TGCGCCAGCAGCCAAGCCCTCCTTTTGTCAGGGAGCTACGAGCAGTACTTC
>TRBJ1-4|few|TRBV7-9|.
CASSSEGTSNEKLFF
TGTGCCAGCAGCTCCGAGGGGACCTCTAATGAAAAACTGTTTTTT
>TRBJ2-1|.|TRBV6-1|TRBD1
CASSRTGDSYNEQFF
TGTGCCAGCAGCCGGACAGGGGACTCCTACAATGAGCAGTTCTTC
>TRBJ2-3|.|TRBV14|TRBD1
CASSQDPWTGVGDTQYF
TGTGCCAGCAGCCAAGATCCCTGGACAGGGGTGGGAGATACGCAGTATTTT
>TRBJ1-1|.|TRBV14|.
CASSPFQNTEAFF
TGTGCCAGCAGCCCTTTCCAGAACACTGAAGCTTTCTTT
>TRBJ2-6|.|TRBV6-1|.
CASSEATGGANVLTF
TGTGCCAGCAGTGAAGCCACAGGGGGGGCCAACGTCCTGACTTTC
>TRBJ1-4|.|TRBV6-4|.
CASSRTRGEKLFF
TGTGCCAGCAGTCGGACAAGGGGTGAAAAACTGTTTTTT
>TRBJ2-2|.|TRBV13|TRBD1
CASSLGTGAPGELFF
TGTGCCAGCAGCTTAGGAACAGGGGCCCCCGGGGAGCTGTTTTTT
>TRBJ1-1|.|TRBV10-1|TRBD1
CASSVDRGRWTEAFF
TGCGCCAGCAGCGTGGACAGGGGGCGGTGGACTGAAGCTTTCTTT
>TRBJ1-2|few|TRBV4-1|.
CASSQDSGRLPYGYTF
TGCGCCAGCAGCCAAGACTCGGGACGGCTCCCCTATGGCTACACCTTC
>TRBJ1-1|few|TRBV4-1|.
CASSQPAATKNTEAFF
TGCGCCAGCAGCCAACCCGCGGCTACAAAGAACACTGAAGCTTTCTTT
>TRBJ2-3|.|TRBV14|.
CASSQAGLRRDTQYF
TGTGCCAGCAGCCAAGCGGGCCTAAGGAGGGATACGCAGTATTTT
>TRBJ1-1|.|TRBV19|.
CASSIGHLNTEAFF
TGTGCCAGTAGTATTGGACATTTGAACACTGAAGCTTTCTTT
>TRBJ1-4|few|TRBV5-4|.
CASSRRKGEKLFF
TGTGCCAGCAGCCGCAGAAAGGGTGAAAAACTGTTTTTT
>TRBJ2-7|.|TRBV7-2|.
CASSFRENYEQYF
TGTGCCAGCAGCTTCAGGGAAAACTACGAGCAGTACTTC
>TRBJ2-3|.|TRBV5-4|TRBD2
CASSTSDSGPRDTQYF
TGTGCCAGCAGCACGTCCGATAGCGGGCCTCGGGATACGCAGTATTTT
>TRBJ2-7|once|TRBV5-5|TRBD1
CASSGRTGANPFSYEQYF
TGTGCCAGCAGCGGACGGACAGGGGCTAATCCTTTCTCCTACGAGCAGTACTTC
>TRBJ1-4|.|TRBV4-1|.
CASSHLEEKLFF
TGCGCCAGCAGCCACCTAGAGGAGAAACTGTTTTTT
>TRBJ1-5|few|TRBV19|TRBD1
CASSRDSINQPQHF
TGTGCCAGTAGCCGGGACAGCATTAATCAGCCCCAGCATTTT
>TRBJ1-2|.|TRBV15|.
CATTTTAGVVYGYTF
TGTGCCACCACCACGACGGCAGGGGTTGTCTATGGCTACACCTTC
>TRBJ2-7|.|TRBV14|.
CASSPQSPRPYEQYF
TGTGCCAGCAGTCCACAGTCCCCGAGACCCTACGAGCAGTACTTC
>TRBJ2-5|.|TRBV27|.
CASSLSGRSQETQYF
TGTGCCAGCAGTTTGTCTGGACGCTCCCAAGAGACCCAGTACTTC
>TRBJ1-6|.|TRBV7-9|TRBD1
CASSPGQGSSPLHF
TGTGCCAGCAGTCCCGGACAGGGTTCTTCACCCCTCCACTTT
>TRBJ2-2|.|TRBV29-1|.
CSVPRGETSNTGELFF
TGCAGCGTCCCCCGCGGTGAAACTTCGAACACCGGGGAGCTGTTTTTT